The clone carrying this TCR beta chain was picked up a small number of times. TCRdb re-called the 5' RACE reads through MiXCR, storing one row per CDR3 protein. Of hundreds of thousands of distinct CDR3 sequences listed, 3.6% are singletons. This specimen comes from a study of T cells after yellow fever vaccination. This CDR3 contains 14 residues. V was cut by 6 bases and J by 0 bases, with 9 bases left in between. This clonotype was obtained from a man younger than 35 who received the YFV17D yellow fever vaccine. The rearrangement joins TRBV12-3 or TRBV12-4 to TRBJ1-5, with D perhaps TRBD1 (5 bases). This material consisted of PBMCs, taken on the day of the yellow fever booster vaccination. The CDR3 nucleotides are TGTGCCAGCAGGGGGGACCTTAGCAATCAGCCCCAGCATTTT. Translated, it gives CASRGDLSNQPQHF.